The 19 T cell receptor beta chains below were found in one sample sequenced in a study of cytomegalovirus exposure and HLA in healthy donors. Primers for the PCR totalled 60 Vbeta and 13 Jbeta. Measured with immunoSEQ multiplex PCR; TCRdb has only the in-frame clones, and not every one. The sample has approximately 180,000 clones, approximately 80% seen once; the top ten hold around 4.9%. The sample was PBMCs. Receptor source: a man between 18 and 29 years old in good health and CMV-seronegative.

The chain has TRBV4-3 and TRBJ2-7; D is ambiguous. V was pared by 0 bases and J by 4 bases, with 10 bases between. Germline V gene sequence: CDR1 LGHNA, CDR2 YSLEER. The CDR3 is 14 amino acids. Written as DNA, the CDR3 is TGCGCCAGCAGCCAAGATCGAGGCGTGTACGAGCAGTACTTC. This sequence encodes CASSQDRGVYEQYF.

The chain uses TRBV28 and TRBJ1-2, with D possibly being TRBD1 (6 bases). The CDR3 is 15 residues long. Looked up from germline, CDR1 is MDHEN and CDR2 is SYDVKM. V dropped 6 bases and J dropped 4 bases, with 18 bases sitting between them. CDR3 coding DNA: TGTGCCAGCAGCTCTCCGGGACAACTATTCTATGGCTACACCTTC. Amino acids: CASSSPGQLFYGYTF.

This chain links TRBV6-6 with TRBJ2-7, with TRBD2 identical over 9 bases. Germline V lookup: CDR1 MNHNY, CDR2 SVGAGI (reference sequence). The V and J ends lost 6 bases and 6 bases, in that order; junction bases with no gene match: 9. CDR3 size: 14 residues. The CDR3 coding sequence is TGTGCCAGCAGCCCCGTTGGGCGGGAGGGCGAGCAGTACTTC. Its translation: CASSPVGREGEQYF.

The genes are TRBV5-6 and TRBJ1-4; 10 bases are a match to TRBD1. Losses at the gene ends were 0 bases for V and 3 bases for J; bases not matched to a gene: 5. The CDR3 is made up of 17 amino acids. CDR1 is SGHDT and CDR2 is YYEEEE in the germline V gene. This CDR3 reads CASSLAGQGFPNEKLFF. CDR3 in DNA: TGTGCCAGCAGCTTGGCGGGACAGGGGTTTCCTAATGAAAAACTGTTTTTT.

The chain employs TRBV27 and TRBJ2-2, with a possible D match to TRBD1 (6 bases). Germline CDR1 is MNHEY and CDR2 is SMNVEV (reference sequence). With 4 bases removed from V and 1 base from J, the gap between germline ends came to 7 bases. The CDR3 has 14 amino acids. Here the CDR3 reads CASSSGQNTGELFF. The DNA of the CDR3 is TGTGCCAGCAGTTCGGGACAGAACACCGGGGAGCTGTTTTTT.

V is TRBV29-1 and J is TRBJ2-7, with 7 bases fitting TRBD1. The V segment lost 0 bases and the J segment 5 bases; nucleotides outside the gene matches: 7. Germline CDR1 and CDR2: SQVTM and ANQGSEA. This CDR3 is built from 14 residues. The CDR3 DNA sequence: TGCAGCGTTGAAGATTTGGAAGGGGGCCACGAGCAGTACTTC. Translation gives CSVEDLEGGHEQYF.

This chain connects TRBV7-2 to TRBJ2-7, with 8 bases fitting TRBD2. Unmatched junction bases numbered 6, after V lost 3 bases and J lost 5 bases. This CDR3 spans 14 amino acids. The germline CDR1 and CDR2 sequences are SGHTA and FQGNSA. CDR3 in amino acids: CASSFSGRADEQYF. CDR3 in DNA: TGTGCCAGCAGCTTTTCCGGGAGGGCCGACGAGCAGTACTTC.

The chain is built from TRBV5-1 and TRBJ1-4, with TRBD1 identical over 7 bases. Losses at the gene ends were 3 bases for V and 5 bases for J; bases not matched to a gene: 7. This CDR3 is 15 amino acids long. The germline V gene has CDR1 SGHRS and CDR2 YFSETQ. CDR3 DNA sequence: TGCGCCAGCAGCTCCCGGGACAGAGCGAATGAAAAACTGTTTTTT. It specifies CASSSRDRANEKLFF.

The chain has TRBV11-3 and TRBJ2-7; 11 bases match TRBD2. The CDR3 has 18 amino acids. Germline V CDR1 and CDR2: SGHNT, YENEEA. Trimming took 3 bases from V and 2 from J; bases not matched to a gene: 12. CDR3 region: CASSLGTSGPFRAYEQYF. In DNA, the CDR3 is TGTGCCAGCAGCTTGGGGACTAGCGGACCATTTCGAGCCTACGAGCAGTACTTC.

The chain uses TRBV7-3 and TRBJ2-3; the D is unclear. The CDR3 covers 16 residues. V gave up 1 base and J gave up 2 bases, with 13 bases separating them. CDR1 SGHTA and CDR2 FQGTGA come from the germline V gene. The CDR3, as DNA: TGTGCCAGCAGCTTAAGAAATCTTGAGAACACAGATACGCAGTATTTT. Translation: CASSLRNLENTDTQYF. The full variable domain, completed using reference TRBV7-3 and TRBJ2-3, is GAGVSQTPSNKVTEKGKYVELRCDPISGHTALYWYRQSLGQGPEFLIYFQGTGAADDSGLPNDRFFAVRPEGSVSTLKIQRTERGDSAVYLCASSLRNLENTDTQYFGPGTRLTVL.

The chain carries TRBV7-8 and TRBJ2-2; no firm D call. CDR3 length: 14 amino acids. Per germline, CDR1 SGHVS and CDR2 FQNEAQ. With 1 base removed from V and 2 bases from J, the gap between germline ends came to 5 bases. CDR3 coding DNA: TGTGCCAGCAGCTTAGGCACTAACACCGGGGAGCTGTTTTTT. Translated, it gives CASSLGTNTGELFF.

This chain uses TRBV6-5 with TRBJ1-2; possibly TRBD1 for D (5 bases). The CDR3 is 12 amino acids. Trimming pared 6 bases from V and 2 bases from J, leaving 7 bases between. The V gene's germline CDR1 is MNHEY and CDR2 SVGAGI. This chain's CDR3 is CASRTENYGYTF. CDR3 coding DNA: TGTGCCAGCAGGACAGAGAACTATGGCTACACCTTC.

The chain carries TRBV12-5 and TRBJ2-2; the match to TRBD2 covers 8 bases. The CDR3 spans 13 residues. Germline V CDR1 and CDR2: LGHNT, FRNRAP. J gave up 5 bases and V 7 bases, and 3 bases lay outside the gene matches. The CDR3 protein is CASVPGGTGELFF. The CDR3 bases are TGTGCTAGTGTACCGGGGGGGACCGGGGAGCTGTTTTTT. The complete variable domain, with remaining parts taken from reference TRBV12-5 and TRBJ2-2, reads DARVTQTPRHKVTEMGQEVTMRCQPILGHNTVFWYRQTMMQGLELLAYFRNRAPLDDSGMPKDRFSAEMPDATLATLKIQPSEPRDSAVYFCASVPGGTGELFFGEGSRLTVL.

V usage is TRBV27 and J usage is TRBJ1-1; unclear D gene. V dropped 3 bases and J dropped 1 base, with 6 bases sitting between them. The CDR3 is 13 amino acids. Germline V CDR1 and CDR2: MNHEY, SMNVEV (reference sequence). The CDR3 here is CASSFGGNTEAFF. CDR3 in DNA: TGTGCCAGCAGTTTCGGCGGGAACACTGAAGCTTTCTTT.

The chain recombines TRBV27 with TRBJ1-1; weak D call: TRBD1 (6 bases). Trimming removed 2 bases from V and 4 bases from J, with 8 bases in between. The germline CDR1 and CDR2 sequences are MNHEY and SMNVEV (reference sequence). The CDR3 has 13 amino acids. CDR3 residues: CASSLTGFTEAFF. The CDR3, as DNA: TGTGCCAGCAGTTTAACAGGGTTCACTGAAGCTTTCTTT.

Here the CDR3 DNA reads TGTGCCAGCAGTCCGGCAGCGTTCTACAATGAGCAGTTCTTC. Protein sequence: CASSPAAFYNEQFF. The chain carries TRBV27 and TRBJ2-1, with D unclear. V shed 5 bases and J shed 3 bases, with 11 bases lying between them. Germline assignment: CDR1 MNHEY and CDR2 SMNVEV (reference sequence). The CDR3 spans 14 residues.

V is TRBV27 and J is TRBJ1-5; D is perhaps TRBD1 (6 bases). This CDR3 comprises 15 residues. With 0 bases removed from V and 6 bases from J, the gap between germline ends came to 12 bases. The germline CDR1 and CDR2 sequences are MNHEY and SMNVEV (reference sequence). CDR3 sequence: CASSLSRGASQPQHF. The CDR3 DNA reads TGTGCCAGCAGTTTATCTCGGGGGGCTTCTCAGCCCCAGCATTTT.

The CDR3 sequence: CASSRTRTGIETDTQYF. In DNA, the CDR3 is TGTGCCAGCTCTAGGACGAGGACGGGAATAGAGACAGATACGCAGTATTTT. The chain employs TRBV18 and TRBJ2-3; a weak D match, TRBD2 (5 bases). CDR1 is KGHSH, CDR2 LQKENI, per germline. The V end was cut by 6 bases, the J end by 3 bases, with 22 bases between. The CDR3 is made up of 17 amino acids.

V is TRBV19 and J is TRBJ1-3; D might be TRBD1 (5 bases). V lost 4 bases, J lost 0 bases, and 7 bases lay in between. Germline CDR1 is LNHDA and CDR2 is SQIVND (reference sequence). This CDR3 contains 14 residues. The CDR3: CASSKGFSGNTIYF. The DNA of the CDR3 is TGTGCCAGTAGTAAGGGGTTCTCTGGAAACACCATATATTTT.